The clone carrying this T cell receptor (beta chain) was detected many times. The authors made TCR cDNA by 5'RACE template switching, adding a universal primer site and UMIs. TCRdb re-called the 5' RACE reads with MiXCR, one entry per CDR3 protein. The sample carries about 69,000 distinct CDR3 sequences, 5% to 6.5% recorded once. These data are taken from a study of T cells after yellow fever vaccination. The clonotype was recovered from a man aged 18 to 29 who received the YFV17D yellow fever vaccine. This sample comprised CD4+ T cells sorted from PBMCs, obtained around 16 days after the first yellow fever vaccination.

CDR3 nucleotide sequence: TGTGCCATCAGTGTGGGGATCACCTACAATGAGCAGTTCTTC. This translates into CAISVGITYNEQFF. The chain joins TRBV10-3 to TRBJ2-1; D call uncertain. V lost 4 bases and J 2 bases, leaving 9 bases between the germline ends. The CDR3 is made up of 14 amino acids. Germline-derived CDR1 and CDR2 are ENHRY and SYGVKD.